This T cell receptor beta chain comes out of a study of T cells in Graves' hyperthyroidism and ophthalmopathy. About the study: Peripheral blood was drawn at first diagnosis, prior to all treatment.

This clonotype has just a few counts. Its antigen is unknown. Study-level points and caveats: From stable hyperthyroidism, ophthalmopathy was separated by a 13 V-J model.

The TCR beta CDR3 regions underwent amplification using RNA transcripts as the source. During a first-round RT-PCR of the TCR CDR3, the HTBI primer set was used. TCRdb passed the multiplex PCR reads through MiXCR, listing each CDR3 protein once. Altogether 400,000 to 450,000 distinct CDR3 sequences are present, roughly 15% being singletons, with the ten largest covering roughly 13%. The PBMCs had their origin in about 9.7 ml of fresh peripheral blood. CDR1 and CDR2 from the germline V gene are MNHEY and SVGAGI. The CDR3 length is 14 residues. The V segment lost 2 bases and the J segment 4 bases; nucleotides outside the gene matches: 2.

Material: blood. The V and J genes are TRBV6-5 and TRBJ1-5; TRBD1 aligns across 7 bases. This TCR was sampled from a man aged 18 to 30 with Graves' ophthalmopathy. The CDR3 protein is CASSYGTANQPQHF. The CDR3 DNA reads TGTGCCAGCAGTTACGGGACAGCAAATCAGCCCCAGCATTTT.